The clone carrying this T cell receptor beta chain occurred a few times. Its specificity is not known. This entry is derived from a study of T cell repertoires in cytomegalovirus infection. About the study: Recently identified HLA-C-restricted CMV epitopes were among the peptides used. Public signatures in TCR beta pointed to CMV infection and matching HLA type. Study results and caveats: HLA-C-restricted CMV clonotypes gave the most frequent clonotype in two of eight donors.

Trimming took 2 bases from V and 3 from J; bases not matched to a gene: 6. Germline CDR1 is MNHEY and CDR2 is SMNVEV (reference sequence). CDR3 length equals 15 residues. TCRdb re-called the reads with MiXCR, one entry per CDR3 protein. The sample holds about 78,000 distinct CDR3 sequences, roughly 39% seen once. This TCR was recovered from a human donor in good health (CMV status not recorded). Some clones in this sample may be carry-over from other donors' samples. The chain recombines TRBV27 with TRBJ2-7; 8 bases map to TRBD1. Source: CD8+ T cells from cultured PBMCs, taken from culture after CMV antigen stimulation. The CDR3 is CASSLGTGNYYEQYF. DNA for the CDR3: TGTGCCAGCAGTTTAGGGACAGGTAACTACTACGAGCAGTACTTC.